Listed below are T cell receptor beta chains from one sample, sequenced in a study of beta chain features in type 1 diabetes. The assay was immunoSEQ multiplex PCR, and TCRdb's table has in-frame clones only and misses some. Of over 200,000 clones listed, approximately 10% are singletons. The sequencing input was naive CD4+ T cells from blood. The receptors stem from a man younger than 45 with type 1 diabetes. CDR3s leave out the opening cysteine and the closing phenylalanine or tryptophan. Fields, in order: V gene, CDR3 protein.

TRBV10-3 AITPGQGIHEQY
TRBV4-2 ASSQVEGLARLNNEQF
TRBV29-1 SVSGTGLKGTQY
TRBV4-2 ASSQAGTSGAYEQY
TRBV7-2 ASSLAGLAGGRLEF
TRBV6-5 ASRAGSGANVLT
TRBV9 ARQGFAEAF
TRBV9 ASSVVGQGRQY
TRBV18 ASSRAGYEQY
TRBV2 ASRPETGLGYT
TRBV10-3 AISRDNEQY
TRBV7-2 ASSFGTDKAF
TRBV7-9 ASSLILAGEQF
TRBV9 ASSVSLAGGNEQF
TRBV14 ASSLPGLPPGD
TRBV2 ASRVSGGSEQY
TRBV9 ASSVGTGHGANVLT
TRBV30 AWSKGSGGANEQF
TRBV4-2 ASRGQAEDTQY
TRBV30 AWSGSGGAYNEQF
TRBV4-1 ASSHRPSRGNTIY
TRBV30 AWSVIGLAGGQEQY
TRBV7-9 ASSFRGQANTEAF
TRBV7-9 ASSLATSGGTDTQY
TRBV7-3 AEGQSYEQY
TRBV5-1 ASSTGSHTDTQY
TRBV27 ASSPLLGQGTLPNVLT
TRBV6-6 ASSLQPNTEAF
TRBV28 ASSPFPGTGDQETQY
TRBV5-6 ASKELPAGETPDTQY
TRBV30 AWSGGARSNQPQH
TRBV7-2 ASSLGGGGHWAEQF
TRBV29-1 SVRPGSYEQY
TRBV5-4 ASSQGLSSYEQY
TRBV7-9 ASSLGQGYGNEQF
TRBV14 ASSQVGHLEKLF
TRBV18 ASSPVATDTQY
TRBV9 ASDRGGTSHTQY
TRBV7-9 ASSLETDQPQH
TRBV6-5 ASSRGIVNQPQH
TRBV7-2 ASSLISGNSPLH